One and the same sample provided the 6 T cell receptor beta chains below, sequenced in a study of CD8+CD57+ T cells in acquired aplastic anemia. The use of genomic DNA as template underpinned the TCR beta VDJ and CDR3 profiling. TCRdb itself ran the reads through MiXCR, one entry per CDR3 protein. The sample holds under 250,000 distinct CDR3 sequences, around 32% seen once. Sequencing was performed on sorted CD4+, CD8+, or CD8+CD57+ T cells (not recorded which) from PBMCs. All receptors come from a human donor in good health, serving as a control.

This clonotype was counted many times. The rearrangement uses TRBV20-1 and TRBJ2-5, with TRBD2 matching over 7 bases. CDR1 and CDR2 from the germline V gene are DFQATT and SNEGSKA (reference sequence). CDR3 length equals 12 residues. After removal of 3 bases from V and 3 bases from J, the junction contained 1 base not matched to a gene. The DNA of the CDR3 is TGCAGTGCTAGCGGGGGGAAAGAGACCCAGTACTTC. It specifies CSASGGKETQYF.

This clonotype has a count of ten or more. This chain uses TRBV5-1 with TRBJ2-7; 7 bases are a match to TRBD1. The CDR3 loop spans 14 amino acids. V was pared by 2 bases and J by 4 bases, with 6 bases of the junction left unmatched. Germline lookup yields CDR1 SGHRS and CDR2 YFSETQ. The CDR3 bases are TGCGCCAGCAGCTTAGGGGGACAGCTGTACGAGCAGTACTTC. Amino acid sequence: CASSLGGQLYEQYF.

This clonotype was counted between two and nine times. The CDR3 spells CASSFNSGSDETQYF. In DNA, the CDR3 is TGTGCCAGCAGCTTTAATAGCGGGAGCGATGAGACCCAGTACTTC. The chain recombines TRBV11-2 with TRBJ2-5; TRBD2 agrees at 9 bases. The ends lost 3 bases at V and 5 bases at J; junction bases unmatched: 7. This CDR3 is built from 15 residues. Germline V CDR1 and CDR2: SGHAT, FQNNGV.

The rearrangement links TRBV5-6 to TRBJ2-3; 7 bases map to TRBD2. Trimming cost V 2 bases and J 2 bases; bases outside gene matches: 5. This CDR3 has 15 amino acids. Germline CDR1 reads SGHDT; CDR2 reads YYEEEE. The CDR3 DNA reads TGTGCCAGCAGCTTTAGCGGGCAAAACACAGATACGCAGTATTTT. As protein: CASSFSGQNTDTQYF.

This clonotype was seen only a few times. The chain links TRBV30 to TRBJ1-2, with TRBD1 matching over 9 bases. The V gene's germline CDR1 is GTSNPN and CDR2 SVGIG (reference sequence). This CDR3 contains 14 residues. V lost 0 bases to trimming and J lost 4 bases; unmatched junction nucleotides: 3. CDR3 residues: CAWSVDRGTYGYTF. Here the CDR3 DNA reads TGTGCCTGGAGTGTAGACAGGGGGACCTATGGCTACACCTTC.

As for this clonotype: Here the CDR3 omits its conserved ending phenylalanine or tryptophan, so a read error is the likely source. The rearrangement joins TRBV28 to TRBJ1-4; 8 bases line up with TRBD1. This CDR3 is built from 13 residues. The germline V gene encodes CDR1 MDHEN and CDR2 SYDVKM. V gave up 7 bases and J gave up 3 bases; unmatched junction bases: 1. CDR3 in DNA: TGTGCCAGCAAGGGACAGGCTAATGAAAAACTGTTTCTT. Its translation: CASKGQANEKLFL.